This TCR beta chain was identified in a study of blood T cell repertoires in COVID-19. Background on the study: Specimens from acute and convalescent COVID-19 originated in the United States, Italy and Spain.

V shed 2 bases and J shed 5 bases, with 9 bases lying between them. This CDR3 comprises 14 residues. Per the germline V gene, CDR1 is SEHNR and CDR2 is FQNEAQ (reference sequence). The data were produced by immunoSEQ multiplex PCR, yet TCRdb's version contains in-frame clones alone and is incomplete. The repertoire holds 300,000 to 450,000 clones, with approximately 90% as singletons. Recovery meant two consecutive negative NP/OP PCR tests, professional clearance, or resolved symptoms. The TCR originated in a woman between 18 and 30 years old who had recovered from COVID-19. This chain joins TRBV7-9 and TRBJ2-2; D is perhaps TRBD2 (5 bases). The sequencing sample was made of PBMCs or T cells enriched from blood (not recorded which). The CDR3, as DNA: TGTGCCAGCAGCTTAACGGGGTCAACCGGGGAGCTGTTTTTT. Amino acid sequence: CASSLTGSTGELFF.